The text below deals with one TCR beta chain. This sample is part of a study of blood T cell repertoires in COVID-19. The method was immunoSEQ multiplex PCR; TCRdb's version includes in-frame clones alone and lacks a portion of them. The table lists around 250,000 clones, approximately 90% of them singletons. Sequenced sample: PBMCs or T cells enriched from blood (not recorded which). The clonotype comes from a woman in her thirties or forties with acute COVID-19.

This chain's CDR3 is CASSRQANQPQHF. CDR3 bases: TGTGCCAGCAGTAGACAGGCTAATCAGCCCCAGCATTTT. The chain carries TRBV12-3 or TRBV12-4 and TRBJ1-5; tentatively, D is TRBD1 (6 bases). The CDR3 covers 13 residues. V lost 5 bases and J 4 bases, leaving 9 bases between the germline ends.